This T cell receptor (beta chain) was sequenced during a study of T-cell reconstitution after alpha-beta-depleted transplantation in children. With 4 bases removed from V and 2 bases from J, the gap between germline ends came to 17 bases. Germline CDR1 GTSNPN, CDR2 SVGIG (reference sequence). The CDR3 sequence is 15 residues long. Concerning this clonotype: As yet, its antigen is unknown.

Unique molecular identifiers were used in preparing the TCRbeta library. One entry per CDR3 protein results from TCRdb running MiXCR on the PCR reads. The sample shows under 850,000 distinct CDR3 sequences, around 13% of them seen only once. The study, taken as a whole, reports: Elevated TCRbeta diversity at day 60 was traced, in some patients, to surviving recipient T cells and thymic progenitors.

Sequencing used PBMCs, obtained before TCRalphabeta/CD19-depleted stem cell transplant. This chain uses TRBV30 with TRBJ1-2, with a tentative D call TRBD1 (6 bases). This clonotype was sampled from a girl aged 2-10 years with congenital amegakaryocytic thrombocytopenia, due to receive a stem cell transplant. Here the CDR3 reads CAWTRGRGGNYGYTF. CDR3 in DNA: TGTGCCTGGACCAGGGGTAGGGGTGGAAACTATGGCTACACCTTC.